This T cell receptor beta chain was retrieved from a study of T cells in Graves' hyperthyroidism and ophthalmopathy. Whole-study context: The authors collected peripheral blood at initial diagnosis, before any treatment. Study-wide points: Most thyroid clonotypes expanded above 0.001 were also detected in blood.

Germline lookup yields CDR1 SNHLY and CDR2 FYNNEI. The CDR3 extends over 14 amino acids. The trim removed 5 bases at V and 6 bases at J, leaving 5 bases unmatched. This clonotype was seen many times. Its antigen is not known. Amplification of TCR beta CDR3 regions used RNA as the template. The HTBI primer set served for first-round RT-PCR of the TCR CDR3. TCRdb passed the multiplex PCR reads through MiXCR, listing each CDR3 protein once. This sample has some 400,000 distinct CDR3 sequences, with approximately 15% found just once. The TCR comes from a woman aged 60 to 75 with Graves' hyperthyroidism. The sample was blood. The chain uses TRBV2 and TRBJ1-2, with 11 bases that match TRBD1. The CDR3 protein is CASSWTGGRDGYTF. The CDR3 DNA reads TGTGCCAGCAGTTGGACAGGGGGCCGGGATGGCTACACCTTC.